This TCR beta chain was retrieved from a study of T-cell reconstitution after alpha-beta-depleted transplantation in children. Preparation of the TCRbeta library used unique molecular identifiers. TCRdb ran MiXCR on the PCR reads and lists one entry per CDR3 protein. The data hold approximately 500,000 distinct CDR3 sequences, with over 9.5% observed a single time. This clonotype occurred many times. This CDR3 is built from 14 residues. The rearrangement uses TRBV21-1 and TRBJ2-1. TRBV21-1 is assigned pseudogene status. The clonotype comes from a child aged 2-9 years with inherited bone marrow failure, due to receive a stem cell transplant. The source was PBMCs, collected before TCRalphabeta/CD19-depleted stem cell transplant. Here the CDR3 reads CASSKSTDYNEQFF. As DNA, the CDR3 is TGTGCCAGCAGCAAAAGCACAGACTACAATGAGCAGTTCTTC.